This is a list of T cell receptor beta chains from one sample in a study of blood T cell repertoires in COVID-19. The table came from immunoSEQ multiplex PCR; TCRdb's copy has only in-frame clones and leaves some out. Among more than 120,000 clones, approximately 90% were seen once, and the ten largest hold approximately 9%. The sequenced sample was peripheral blood. The source of these receptors is a woman aged 45-59 years with active or convalescent COVID-19. The CDR3 runs from the conserved cysteine through the conserved F or W. The D gene is left open where the match is weak. Part of the rows lack a size; the others show once, few, many or a class for expanded clones.

D: TRBD1; V: TRBV27; size: .; J: TRBJ1-2; CDR3: CASSPNGQGRDGYTF; DNA: TGTGCCAGCAGCCCTAACGGACAGGGTCGAGATGGCTACACCTTC
D: TRBD1; V: TRBV4-1; size: .; J: TRBJ2-1; CDR3: CASSRKGQVENNEQFF; DNA: TGCGCCAGCAGCCGGAAAGGACAGGTAGAGAACAATGAGCAGTTCTTC
D: TRBD2; V: TRBV3-1/TRBV3-2; size: .; J: TRBJ2-1; CDR3: CASSQNSGGAGLGEQFF; DNA: TGTGCCAGCAGCCAAAACAGCGGGGGGGCCGGTTTAGGTGAGCAGTTCTTC
D: .; V: TRBV16; size: .; J: TRBJ2-1; CDR3: CASSQWTNNEQFF; DNA: TGTGCCAGCAGCCAATGGACTAACAATGAGCAGTTCTTC
D: .; V: TRBV30; size: .; J: TRBJ1-4; CDR3: CAWSPRRVHEKLFF; DNA: TGTGCCTGGAGTCCCCGGAGGGTCCATGAAAAACTGTTTTTT
D: TRBD1; V: TRBV4-2; size: .; J: TRBJ2-5; CDR3: CASSQASYRGRLETQYF; DNA: TGTGCCAGCAGCCAAGCGTCCTACAGGGGGCGACTGGAGACCCAGTACTTC
D: TRBD1; V: TRBV7-2; size: .; J: TRBJ2-7; CDR3: CASSPTGADYEQYF; DNA: TGTGCCAGCAGCCCGACAGGGGCGGACTACGAGCAGTACTTC
D: .; V: TRBV4-3; size: .; J: TRBJ1-1; CDR3: CASSQYALGQNTEAFF; DNA: TGCGCCAGCAGCCAGTATGCCTTGGGCCAGAACACTGAAGCTTTCTTT
D: .; V: TRBV7-2; size: .; J: TRBJ1-1; CDR3: CASSLVPGNTEAFF; DNA: TGTGCCAGCAGCTTGGTCCCAGGAAACACTGAAGCTTTCTTT
D: TRBD2; V: TRBV7-2; size: once; J: TRBJ2-5; CDR3: CASSWGLAGLRETQYF; DNA: TGTGCCAGCAGCTGGGGACTAGCGGGGCTCAGGGAGACCCAGTACTTC
D: .; V: TRBV18; size: .; J: TRBJ1-5; CDR3: CASSPRADPNQPQHF; DNA: TGTGCCAGCTCACCACGGGCAGATCCCAATCAGCCCCAGCATTTT
D: .; V: TRBV7-3; size: once; J: TRBJ2-5; CDR3: CASSDRRGGQETQYF; DNA: TGTGCCAGCAGCGACCGGAGGGGCGGCCAAGAGACCCAGTACTTC
D: TRBD1; V: TRBV5-8; size: .; J: TRBJ2-1; CDR3: CASSLLTDRGTFRDNEQFF; DNA: TGTGCCAGCAGCTTATTGACGGACAGGGGGACATTCCGGGACAATGAGCAGTTCTTC
D: TRBD1; V: TRBV3-1/TRBV3-2; size: once; J: TRBJ1-2; CDR3: CASSQWTGATNYGYTF; DNA: TGTGCCAGCAGCCAGTGGACAGGGGCTACTAACTATGGCTACACCTTC
D: .; V: TRBV5-1; size: .; J: TRBJ2-5; CDR3: CASRVTAPRGTQYF; DNA: TGCGCCAGCAGGGTTACAGCCCCCCGTGGGACCCAGTACTTC
D: TRBD1; V: TRBV10-3; size: .; J: TRBJ1-2; CDR3: CAIRFGTGEGYTF; DNA: TGTGCCATCAGATTCGGGACAGGTGAGGGCTACACCTTC
D: TRBD1; V: TRBV6-2/TRBV6-3; size: .; J: TRBJ1-2; CDR3: CASSYYRGPYGYTF; DNA: TGTGCCAGCAGTTATTACAGGGGGCCCTATGGCTACACCTTC
D: TRBD1; V: TRBV29-1; size: .; J: TRBJ2-1; CDR3: CSADRGANEQFF; DNA: TGCAGCGCCGACAGGGGAGCGAATGAGCAGTTCTTC
D: TRBD1; V: TRBV24-1; size: .; J: TRBJ2-5; CDR3: CATSDLEGGRETQYF; DNA: TGTGCCACCAGTGATTTGGAAGGGGGCCGGGAGACCCAGTACTTC
D: .; V: TRBV30; size: .; J: TRBJ1-1; CDR3: CAWSGGEYTEAFF; DNA: TGTGCCTGGAGTGGGGGAGAGTACACTGAAGCTTTCTTT
D: .; V: TRBV4-3; size: .; J: TRBJ1-2; CDR3: CASSQDSAGLGYTF; DNA: TGCGCCAGCAGCCAAGATTCAGCAGGACTTGGCTACACCTTC
D: .; V: TRBV6-5; size: .; J: TRBJ1-1; CDR3: CASKADTANTEAFF; DNA: TGTGCCAGCAAGGCCGATACAGCGAACACTGAAGCTTTCTTT
D: .; V: TRBV5-6; size: once; J: TRBJ1-3; CDR3: CASSLWGHTASGNTIYF; DNA: TGTGCCAGCAGCTTGTGGGGACACACCGCCTCTGGAAACACCATATATTTT
D: TRBD1; V: TRBV5-5; size: .; J: TRBJ1-5; CDR3: CASSLMGQGRGQPQHF; DNA: TGTGCCAGCAGCTTGATGGGACAGGGTAGGGGTCAGCCCCAGCATTTT
D: .; V: TRBV28; size: .; J: TRBJ1-1; CDR3: CASSWRKEAFF; DNA: TGTGCCAGCAGTTGGAGAAAGGAAGCTTTCTTT
D: .; V: TRBV12-3/TRBV12-4; size: once; J: TRBJ1-2; CDR3: CASRGAANYGYTF; DNA: TGTGCCAGCAGAGGGGCCGCGAACTATGGCTACACCTTC
D: .; V: TRBV7-2; size: once; J: TRBJ2-7; CDR3: CASSEGDIGRFNYEQYF; DNA: TGTGCCAGCAGCGAGGGAGATATAGGACGGTTCAACTACGAGCAGTACTTC
D: TRBD2; V: TRBV28; size: .; J: TRBJ2-7; CDR3: CASGAGGPYEQYF; DNA: TGTGCCAGCGGGGCGGGAGGGCCCTACGAGCAGTACTTC
D: .; V: TRBV21-1; size: .; J: TRBJ2-5; CDR3: CASYWRKGRGTQYF; DNA: TGTGCCTCTTATTGGAGAAAGGGAAGGGGAACCCAGTACTTC
D: .; V: TRBV6-2/TRBV6-3; size: .; J: TRBJ2-2; CDR3: CASRPRDTSNTGELFF; DNA: TGTGCCAGCCGCCCCCGGGACACCTCAAACACCGGGGAGCTGTTTTTT
D: TRBD2; V: TRBV18; size: .; J: TRBJ2-1; CDR3: CASTSGGSYNEQFF; DNA: TGTGCCAGCACCTCGGGGGGGTCCTACAATGAGCAGTTCTTC
D: TRBD1; V: TRBV9; size: .; J: TRBJ2-3; CDR3: CASSLTGDRDTDTQYF; DNA: TGTGCCAGCAGCCTTACAGGGGACAGGGACACAGATACGCAGTATTTT
D: TRBD1; V: TRBV11-3; size: .; J: TRBJ1-1; CDR3: CASSSGQVNTEAFF; DNA: TGTGCCAGCAGCTCGGGACAGGTAAACACTGAAGCTTTCTTT